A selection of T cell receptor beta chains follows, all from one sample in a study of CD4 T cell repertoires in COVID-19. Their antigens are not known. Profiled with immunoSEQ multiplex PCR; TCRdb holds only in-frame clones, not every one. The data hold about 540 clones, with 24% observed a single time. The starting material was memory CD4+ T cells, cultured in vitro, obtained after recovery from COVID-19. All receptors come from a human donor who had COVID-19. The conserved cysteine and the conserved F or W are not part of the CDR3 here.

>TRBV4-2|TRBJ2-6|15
ASRSGGALSGANVLT
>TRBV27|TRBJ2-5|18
ASSFPLRRPAIQGGETQY
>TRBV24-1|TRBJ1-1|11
ATSDGGLPEAF
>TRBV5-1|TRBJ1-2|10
ASSRNVQSYT
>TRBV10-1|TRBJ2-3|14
ASSESRGPPTDTQY
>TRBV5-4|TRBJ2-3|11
ASSLGVADTQY
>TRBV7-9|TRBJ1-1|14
ASSQKDRGPRDGAF
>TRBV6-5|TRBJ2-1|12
ASSSSGRYNEQF
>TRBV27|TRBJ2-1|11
ASSSGLYNEQF
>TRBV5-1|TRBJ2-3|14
ASSLQGASTTDTQY
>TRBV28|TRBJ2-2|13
ASSRLALNTGELF
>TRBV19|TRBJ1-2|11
ASTRGANYGYT
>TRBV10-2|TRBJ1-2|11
ASSENSYYGYT
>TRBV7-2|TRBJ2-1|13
ASSSGTSLRNEQF
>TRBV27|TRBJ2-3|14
ASSLFGPLSTDTQY
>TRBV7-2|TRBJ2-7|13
ASSYRQGSSYEQY
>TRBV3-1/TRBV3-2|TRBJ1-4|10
ASSERTGKLF
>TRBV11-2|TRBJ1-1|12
ASSFADRGSEAF
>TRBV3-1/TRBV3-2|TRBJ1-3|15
ASSSTNPIYTRNTIY
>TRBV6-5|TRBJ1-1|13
ASRVDREIGTEAF
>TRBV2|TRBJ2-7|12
ASKDGTAIYEQY
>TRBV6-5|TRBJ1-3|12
ASSYSGQQNTIY
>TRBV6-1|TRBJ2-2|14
ASSEALAGPQRELF
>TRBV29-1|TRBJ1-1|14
SVAKGQGAWDTEAF
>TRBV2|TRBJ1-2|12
ASSIAGLGYGYT